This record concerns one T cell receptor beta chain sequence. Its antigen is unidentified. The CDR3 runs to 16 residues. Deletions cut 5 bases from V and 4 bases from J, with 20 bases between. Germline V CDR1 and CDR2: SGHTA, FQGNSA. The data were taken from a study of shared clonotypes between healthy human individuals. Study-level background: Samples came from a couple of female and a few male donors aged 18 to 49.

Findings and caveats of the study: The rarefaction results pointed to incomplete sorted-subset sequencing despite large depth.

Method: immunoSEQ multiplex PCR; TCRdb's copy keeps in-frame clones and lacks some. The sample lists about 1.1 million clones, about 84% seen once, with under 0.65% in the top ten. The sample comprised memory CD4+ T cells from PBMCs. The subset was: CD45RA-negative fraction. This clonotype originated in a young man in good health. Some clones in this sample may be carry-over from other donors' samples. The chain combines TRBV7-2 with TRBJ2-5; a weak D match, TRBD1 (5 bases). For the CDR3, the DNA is TGTGCCAGCAGCCGCGTCTTAAGGGGCTGGGGAGAGACCCAGTACTTC. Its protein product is CASSRVLRGWGETQYF.